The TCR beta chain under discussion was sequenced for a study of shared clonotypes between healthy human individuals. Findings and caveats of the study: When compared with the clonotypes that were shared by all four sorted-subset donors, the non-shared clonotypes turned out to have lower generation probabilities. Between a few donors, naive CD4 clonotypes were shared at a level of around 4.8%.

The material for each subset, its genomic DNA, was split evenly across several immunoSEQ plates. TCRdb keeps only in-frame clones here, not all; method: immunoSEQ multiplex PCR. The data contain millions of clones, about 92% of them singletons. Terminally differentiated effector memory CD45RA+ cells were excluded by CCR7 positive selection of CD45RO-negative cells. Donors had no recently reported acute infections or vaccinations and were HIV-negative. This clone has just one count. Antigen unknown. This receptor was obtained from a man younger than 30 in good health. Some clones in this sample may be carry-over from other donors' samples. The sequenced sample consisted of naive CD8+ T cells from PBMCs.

CDR3 DNA: TGTGCCAGCAGCCCTAAGCGGACAGGGGACTATGGCTACACCTTC. Translation: CASSPKRTGDYGYTF. The rearrangement joins TRBV11-2 to TRBJ1-2; the match to TRBD1 covers 9 bases. Per the germline V gene, CDR1 is SGHAT and CDR2 is FQNNGV. CDR3 length: 15 residues. V was clipped by 5 bases and J by 3 bases; unmatched bases: 7.